A single sample is the source of the 5 T cell receptor beta chains below, sequenced in a study of shared clonotypes between healthy human individuals. TCRdb's table, derived via immunoSEQ multiplex PCR, lists solely in-frame clones and lacks some. This repertoire shows over 400,000 clones, about 96% found once; its top ten account for 0.055% to 0.075%. Sequencing was done on a sample of naive CD4+ T cells sorted from blood. This sample's subset: CD45RA+ positively selected. These receptors came from a woman under 40 in good health.

The chain joins TRBV7-9 to TRBJ2-7; D not certain. The CDR3 runs 15 residues. Germline CDR1 and CDR2: SEHNR and FQNEAQ (reference sequence). V lost 6 bases and J 6 bases, leaving 21 bases between the germline ends. CDR3 DNA: TGTGCCAGCAGGCTTGGTGGATCCATGGAAAGCGAGCAGTACTTC. Its protein is CASRLGGSMESEQYF.

This chain joins TRBV7-9 and TRBJ1-5; D unclear. The CDR3 is 15 amino acids. In germline, CDR1 is SEHNR, CDR2 FQNEAQ (reference sequence). Trimming left V 1 base short and J 3 bases short, with 10 bases between. The CDR3 sequence is CASSLEGGFNQPQHF. The CDR3 region has the DNA TGTGCCAGCAGCTTAGAAGGAGGGTTCAATCAGCCCCAGCATTTT. The full variable domain, its missing parts supplied by reference TRBV7-9 and TRBJ1-5, is DTGVSQNPRHKITKRGQNVTFRCDPISEHNRLYWYRQTLGQGPEFLTYFQNEAQLEKSRLLSDRFSAERPKGSFSTLEIQRTEQGDSAMYLCASSLEGGFNQPQHFGDGTRLSIL.

The V and J genes are TRBV18 and TRBJ2-7; D remains unclear. The germline V gene encodes CDR1 KGHSH and CDR2 LQKENI. V was trimmed by 1 base and J by 0 bases, leaving 7 bases between them. The CDR3 has 14 residues. The CDR3 nucleotides read TGTGCCAGCTCACCACGAGACTTCTCCTACGAGCAGTACTTC. It codes for CASSPRDFSYEQYF.

This clone came up a few times. This rearrangement joins TRBV10-1 to TRBJ1-1; TRBD1 aligns across 7 bases. The CDR3 loop spans 12 amino acids. From germline, CDR1 is WNHNN and CDR2 SYGVQD (reference sequence). Unmatched junction bases numbered 2, after V lost 2 bases and J lost 8 bases. CDR3 sequence (DNA): TGCGCCAGCAGTGAGGACAGGGAAGAAGCTTTCTTT. It encodes CASSEDREEAFF.

This chain connects TRBV7-6 to TRBJ2-3; D gene unclear. CDR1 and CDR2 from the germline V gene are SGHVS and FNYEAQ. Trimming took 3 bases from V and 2 from J, leaving 15 bases between them. This CDR3 region has 16 residues. The CDR3 DNA is TGTGCCAGCAGCTTCTCAGCGAACCTCTACACAGATACGCAGTATTTT. The encoded protein is CASSFSANLYTDTQYF.